Listed here is a single T cell receptor beta chain. Unique molecular identifiers were present on the cDNA, which also gained a universal primer site by template switching. MiXCR was run by TCRdb on the 5' RACE reads, yielding one entry per CDR3 protein. Among 450,000 or so distinct CDR3 sequences listed, 24% were seen once. These data originate in a study of identical twins. V shed 5 bases and J shed 7 bases, with 3 bases lying between them. This CDR3 is 9 amino acids long. The germline V gene encodes CDR1 SEHNR and CDR2 FQNEAQ (reference sequence). In addition, the sample was reused for a study of T cells expressing NK-cell markers.

The gene calls are TRBV7-9 and TRBJ2-7; D is unclear. The sequenced sample was CD4+ T cells sorted from blood. This sequence originates from a woman aged 18-30 years in good health. This CDR3 is CASSPEQYF. The CDR3 bases are TGTGCCAGCAGCCCAGAGCAGTACTTC.